This T cell receptor (beta chain) was captured in a study of T cell responses to AZD1222 COVID-19 vaccine. Study background: Pooling of second doses given at about 4 or about 12 weeks was done. Study results and caveats: Along spike, vaccine-associated CD4 TCRs were found throughout, with dominance at 160-218 and 743-854. The study sampled repertoires only after the peak T cell response.

Only in-frame clones appear in the TCRdb table, and some are missing; sequencing was by immunoSEQ multiplex PCR. The repertoire holds 150,000 to 200,000 clones, approximately 94% seen once, with less than 3% in the top ten. A remark on this clone: The target antigen is unknown.

The CDR3 runs 15 residues. The ends lost 0 bases at V and 1 base at J; junction bases unmatched: 2. Per germline, CDR1 MGHRA and CDR2 YSYEKL. The V call is TRBV4-1, the J call TRBJ1-1; 7 bases fit TRBD1. The receptor comes from an adult in good health. The material sequenced was peripheral blood, taken on day 0 of AZD1222 vaccination. CDR3 coding DNA: TGCGCCAGCAGCCAAGATAGGACAGGGAACACTGAAGCTTTCTTT. It is translated as CASSQDRTGNTEAFF.